This TCR beta chain was captured in a study of T cells after posttransplantation cyclophosphamide. Regarding the study as a whole: After PTCy, TRB diversity resembled that of CNI/methotrexate controls.

A remark on this clone: The antigen remains undetermined.

The V and J ends lost 3 bases and 2 bases, in that order; junction bases with no gene match: 6. Germline V lookup: CDR1 MGHRA, CDR2 YSYEKL. The CDR3 sequence is 17 residues long. Using immunoSEQ multiplex PCR, the repertoire was profiled, and TCRdb retains in-frame clones only, with some absent. The sample comprises approximately 30,000 clones, about 90% of which are singletons, and about 16% rests with the top ten. The sample was PBMCs. The sequence came from a woman in her thirties or forties with a blood cancer, CMV-positive, and with a related stem cell donor. V usage is TRBV4-1 and J usage is TRBJ2-1, with 11 bases lining up with TRBD2. Here the CDR3 DNA reads TGCGCCAGCAGCCATGCTAGCGGGGGGCGCACCTACAATGAGCAGTTCTTC. Translated, it gives CASSHASGGRTYNEQFF.